The entry below gives a single T cell receptor beta chain sequence along with its context. The specificity of this receptor is unknown. Base-call qualities are not available, and no considerably larger clone is one nucleotide away. The immunoSEQ Assay, a bias-controlled multiplex PCR, was used to amplify TCRbeta CDR3 regions from genomic DNA. The published analysis was carried out like this. The number of nucleated cells in each sample was estimated by amplification of reference gene primers within the assay. To quantify the absolute abundance of each unique TCRbeta CDR3 rearrangement, sequence reads were collapsed and filtered. For each sample, productive Simpson clonality was calculated as the square root of Simpson's diversity index across productive rearrangements. The immuneACCESS repertoire file appears here via TCRdb, limited to in-frame rearrangements. These files lack a portion of the clones; in checked studies, under half of the deficit traces to unresolved V genes, and the cause of the others is not known. V and J calls and clone size are those listed in that table; D and trimming were worked out from the DNA. A total of about 220,000 clones appear in this sample, roughly four fifths of them only once. Jointly, the top ten make up around 3.1% of the sample.

The data originate from a study of blood T cell repertoires in COVID-19 (dated by TCRdb to about 2020). In the study overall: Samples from collaborators originated in the United States, Italy and Spain and spanned both the acute and convalescent phases of COVID-19. The material from the prospective study consisted of cDNA or gDNA derived from T cells, B-cell-depleted T cells, or PBMCs. The dataset comprised deeply sampled blood TCRbeta repertoires from subjects exposed to, actively infected with, or recovered from COVID-19. The repertoires were released in a freely available public database meant as a resource for research on the immune response to SARS-CoV-2. Samples were obtained from the ongoing ImmuneRACE study (first 160 participants) and from approximately 1,200 subjects provided by 6 global collaborators. The sample metadata nearly always contained a de-identified subject ID, COVID-19 status, age in years and sex. Where available, HLA class I and class II types were obtained from metadata supplied by the sample provider rather than from assay-based typing. Findings and caveats that apply to the study as a whole: The quantity of clinical and demographic metadata differed by source and by participant and was supplied without curation.

A second Seattle source provided samples from volunteer blood donors who had recovered from COVID-19. Collaborating institutions collected whole blood in K2EDTA tubes following their own protocols. For TCRbeta analysis, collaborators shipped samples in one of three forms: frozen whole blood, isolated PBMCs, or DNA extracted from either of those sample types. Including cysteine and phenylalanine, the CDR3 has 15 amino acids. Only CDR3 DNA remains: 45 bases, in frame from the first base. Trimming removed 3 bases from V and 2 bases from J, leaving 11 bases between the germline ends. The germline V gene encodes CDR1 ENHRY and CDR2 SYGVKD.

The chain was built from TRBV10-3 and TRBJ1-3, with no reliable assignment of the D segment. Sequenced material: peripheral blood. The sequence was obtained from a woman aged 25-40 years who had recovered from COVID-19. CDR3 loop: CAISDRSSPGNTIYF. The nucleotide sequence reads TGTGCCATCAGTGACAGGTCAAGCCCTGGAAACACCATATATTTT.